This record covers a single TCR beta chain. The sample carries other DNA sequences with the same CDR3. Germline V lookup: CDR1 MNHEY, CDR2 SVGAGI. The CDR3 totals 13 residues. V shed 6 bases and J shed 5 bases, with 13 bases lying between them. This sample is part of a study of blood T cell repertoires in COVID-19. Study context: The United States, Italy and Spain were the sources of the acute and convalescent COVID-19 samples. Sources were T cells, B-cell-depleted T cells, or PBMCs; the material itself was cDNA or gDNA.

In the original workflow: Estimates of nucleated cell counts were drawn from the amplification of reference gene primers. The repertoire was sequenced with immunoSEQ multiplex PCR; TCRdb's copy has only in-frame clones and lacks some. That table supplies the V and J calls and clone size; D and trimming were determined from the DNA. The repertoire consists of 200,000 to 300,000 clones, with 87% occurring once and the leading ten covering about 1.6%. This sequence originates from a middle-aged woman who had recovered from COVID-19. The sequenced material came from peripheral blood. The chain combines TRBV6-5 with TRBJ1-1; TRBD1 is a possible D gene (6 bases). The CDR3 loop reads CASRGRGGTEAFF. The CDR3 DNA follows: TGTGCCAGCAGGGGAAGGGGGGGGACTGAAGCTTTCTTT.